The 20 T cell receptor beta chains listed next were all sequenced from one sample in a study of T cell changes during pregnancy in multiple sclerosis. TCRdb's table, derived via immunoSEQ multiplex PCR, lists solely in-frame clones and lacks some. The repertoire consists of about 69,000 clones, with roughly 91% occurring once and the leading ten covering 0.29%. The specimen was CD4+ T cells from peripheral blood mononuclear cells, collected in the third trimester of pregnancy. The source is a female donor in good health, enrolled as a control in a pregnancy study.

Here the CDR3 reads CASTGLAGVDTQYF. Written as DNA, the CDR3 is TGTGCCTCCACCGGGCTAGCGGGGGTAGATACGCAGTATTTT. The chain couples TRBV7-8 to TRBJ2-3; TRBD2 agrees at 10 bases. The length of the CDR3 is 14 residues. Germline lookup yields CDR1 SGHVS and CDR2 FQNEAQ. V shed 11 bases, J shed 5 bases, and the junction held 10 bases outside the gene matches.

The chain links TRBV6-5 to TRBJ1-5; D gene uncertain. The CDR3 consists of 13 residues. CDR1 and CDR2 from the germline V gene are MNHEY and SVGAGI. V shed 4 bases and J shed 6 bases, with 10 bases lying between them. The CDR3 DNA sequence: TGTGCCAGCAGTTCGAGGGAGGGTCAGCCCCAGCATTTT. This codes for CASSSREGQPQHF.

CDR3 amino acids: CASSYAGYSSNQPQHF. CDR3 DNA: TGTGCCAGCAGTTACGCGGGTTACAGTAGCAATCAGCCCCAGCATTTT. The chain recombines TRBV6-5 with TRBJ1-5; D gene uncertain. Germline lookup yields CDR1 MNHEY and CDR2 SVGAGI. The CDR3 length is 16 residues. V dropped 2 bases and J dropped 0 bases, with 11 bases sitting between them.

CDR3 nucleotide sequence: TGTGCCAGCAGTTTAATGAGGAACACCGGGGAGCTGTTTTTT. The encoded protein is CASSLMRNTGELFF. The V and J genes are TRBV27 and TRBJ2-2; D remains ambiguous. This CDR3 has 14 amino acids. CDR1 MNHEY and CDR2 SMNVEV come from the germline V gene (reference sequence). V dropped 2 bases and J dropped 1 base, with 5 bases sitting between them.

The J gene is TRBJ2-6, the V gene TRBV27; tentatively, D is TRBD1 (6 bases). Germline V gene lookup returns CDR1 MNHEY and CDR2 SMNVEV (reference sequence). This CDR3 has 15 amino acids. The V end lost 4 bases, the J end lost 0 bases, and 7 bases lay between the germline ends. The CDR3 sequence: CASSSRGSGANVLTF. The CDR3 DNA follows: TGTGCCAGCAGTTCCAGGGGCTCTGGGGCCAACGTCCTGACTTTC.

J is TRBJ2-2 and V is TRBV7-3; the D is unclear. The germline V and J ends were trimmed by 2 bases and 2 bases, with 6 bases remaining between them. The CDR3 loop spans 14 amino acids. Germline V lookup: CDR1 SGHTA, CDR2 FQGTGA. Here the CDR3 reads CASSLGRNTGELFF. The CDR3, as DNA: TGTGCCAGCAGCTTAGGCCGAAACACCGGGGAGCTGTTTTTT.

The CDR3 spells CASSSRTGTKNTEAFF. Written as DNA, the CDR3 is TGTGCCAGCAGCTCCCGGACAGGAACCAAGAACACTGAAGCTTTCTTT. The J gene is TRBJ1-1, the V gene TRBV11-3, with 7 bases fitting TRBD1. Germline V gives CDR1 SGHNT, CDR2 YENEEA. J was trimmed by 1 base and V by 4 bases; bases with no gene match: 9. The CDR3 spans 16 residues.

V is TRBV7-2 and J is TRBJ2-3; TRBD2 is a possible D gene (6 bases). The ends were cut back, 1 base at V and 5 bases at J, with 19 bases in the middle. CDR1 and CDR2 (germline): SGHTA, FQGNSA. This CDR3 contains 17 residues. Here the CDR3 DNA reads TGTGCCAGCAGCTTAGACTTGTTGCTAGCGCAAAGAGATACGCAGTATTTT. Amino acids: CASSLDLLLAQRDTQYF.

V and J are TRBV6-5 and TRBJ1-6; no firm D call. CDR3 size: 14 residues. Germline values: CDR1 MNHEY, CDR2 SVGAGI. V lost 10 bases, J lost 7 bases, and 17 bases lay in between. CDR3 sequence: CATLGRVQNSPLHF. The CDR3 DNA reads as TGTGCCACCCTTGGGAGGGTCCAAAATTCACCCCTCCACTTT.

V gene TRBV5-4 combines with J gene TRBJ2-7; no definite D call. The CDR3 spans 13 residues. Germline V gives CDR1 SGHNT, CDR2 YYREEE (reference sequence). The ends were cut back, 0 bases at V and 3 bases at J, with 7 bases in the middle. For the CDR3, the DNA is TGTGCCAGCAGCTTGGACAGCCTCTACGAGCAGTACTTC. Translating it yields CASSLDSLYEQYF.

The chain's CDR3 is CAWSVARLRGYTF. DNA for the CDR3: TGTGCCTGGAGTGTAGCCAGGTTAAGAGGCTACACCTTC. This chain connects TRBV30 to TRBJ1-2; D gene uncertain. CDR1 and CDR2 (germline): GTSNPN, SVGIG (reference sequence). This CDR3 region has 13 residues. V was cut by 0 bases and J by 8 bases, with 13 bases left in between.

CDR3 region: CASRHGGQGDNSPLHF. CDR3 in DNA: TGTGCCAGCAGGCATGGGGGACAGGGCGACAACTCACCCCTCCACTTT. The chain uses TRBV6-4 and TRBJ1-6, with 9 bases lining up with TRBD1. The CDR3 is made up of 16 amino acids. The germline gives CDR1 MRHNA, CDR2 SNTAGT. J was trimmed by 10 bases and V by 6 bases; bases with no gene match: 13.

The chain carries TRBV6-5 and TRBJ2-2; 7 nucleotides align to TRBD1. The germline gives CDR1 MNHEY, CDR2 SVGAGI. The J segment lost 1 base and the V segment lost 4 bases, leaving 3 bases of the junction unmatched. This CDR3 has 15 amino acids. This CDR3 reads CASSLDRRNTGELFF. Here the CDR3 DNA reads TGTGCCAGCAGTTTGGACAGGCGGAACACCGGGGAGCTGTTTTTT.

The rearrangement links TRBV7-2 to TRBJ1-5, with D possibly matching TRBD1 (5 bases). Trimming pared 3 bases from V and 0 bases from J, leaving 9 bases between. The length of the CDR3 is 15 residues. Germline V gives CDR1 SGHTA, CDR2 FQGNSA. CDR3 sequence: CASSFMQGSNQPQHF. In DNA, the CDR3 is TGTGCCAGCAGCTTCATGCAGGGTAGCAATCAGCCCCAGCATTTT.

This sequence joins TRBV6-1 and TRBJ1-1, with a weak D call TRBD1 (6 bases). Per germline, CDR1 MNHNS and CDR2 SASEGT. V dropped 2 bases and J dropped 1 base, with 11 bases sitting between them. This CDR3 comprises 15 residues. Written as DNA, the CDR3 is TGTGCCAGCAGTGAAACAGGGAAGTGGAACACTGAAGCTTTCTTT. It translates to CASSETGKWNTEAFF.

The J gene is TRBJ1-3, the V gene TRBV6-6, with 9 bases identical to TRBD1. V shed 5 bases, J shed 0 bases, and the junction held 2 bases outside the gene matches. This CDR3 contains 15 residues. Looked up from germline, CDR1 is MNHNY and CDR2 is SVGAGI (reference sequence). The CDR3 loop reads CASSPGQGSGNTIYF. As DNA, the CDR3 is TGTGCCAGCAGTCCGGGACAGGGCTCTGGAAACACCATATATTTT.

The chain employs TRBV5-1 and TRBJ1-3; 7 bases are shared with TRBD1. Germline CDR1 and CDR2: SGHRS and YFSETQ. The CDR3 loop spans 17 amino acids. V was clipped by 4 bases and J by 0 bases; unmatched bases: 10. The CDR3 bases are TGCGCCAGCAGCCCAAATTCCGGGACAGTCTCTGGAAACACCATATATTTT. This codes for CASSPNSGTVSGNTIYF.

This sequence joins TRBV6-5 and TRBJ2-3, with 7 nucleotides matching TRBD1. Looked up from germline, CDR1 is MNHEY and CDR2 is SVGAGI. The length of the CDR3 is 13 residues. The J segment lost 4 bases and the V segment lost 8 bases, leaving 6 bases of the junction unmatched. The CDR3 DNA reads TGTGCCAGCGGCAGACAGGGATCAGATACGCAGTATTTT. It codes for CASGRQGSDTQYF.

This rearrangement joins TRBV7-2 to TRBJ1-5; 9 bases match TRBD1. Germline V lookup: CDR1 SGHTA, CDR2 FQGNSA. The CDR3 totals 15 residues. J lost 6 bases, V lost 1 base, and 4 bases had no gene match. The CDR3 DNA sequence: TGTGCCAGCAGCTTAGGGGGACAGGGAGGTCAGCCCCAGCATTTT. Protein: CASSLGGQGGQPQHF.

This clone was detected once. The chain is built from TRBV9 and TRBJ1-6; TRBD1 is a possible D gene (5 bases). Germline loops: CDR1 SGDLS, CDR2 YYNGEE. The CDR3 consists of 15 residues. The ends were cut back, 0 bases at V and 7 bases at J, with 11 bases in the middle. The chain's CDR3 is CASSVGWQGNSPLHF. The CDR3 DNA sequence: TGTGCCAGCAGCGTAGGATGGCAGGGAAATTCACCCCTCCACTTT.